This T cell receptor (beta chain) was captured in a study of T cell repertoires in cytomegalovirus infection. To note about this clonotype: The target antigen is unknown.

TCRdb processed the reads anew with MiXCR; each CDR3 protein has one entry. The sample contains about 140,000 distinct CDR3 sequences, under 8% of which appear only once. CDR1 SNHLY and CDR2 FYNNEI come from the germline V gene. The CDR3 is 13 residues long. The germline V and J ends were trimmed by 2 bases and 12 bases, with 16 bases remaining between them. Study-level results: What dominated the ex vivo response were HLA-C-restricted CMV-specific TCR beta clonotypes. Using cumulative public TCR beta family frequency, the authors identified those who carried CMV together with the relevant HLA.

The sample taken for sequencing was PBMCs. The TCR originated in a human donor in good health (CMV status not recorded). Some clones in this sample may be carry-over from other donors' samples. V and J are TRBV2 and TRBJ1-1, with a weak D call TRBD1 (5 bases). The chain's CDR3 is CASSELGQGATFF. CDR3 nucleotides: TGTGCCAGCAGTGAATTGGGGCAGGGCGCGACTTTCTTT.